This T cell receptor (beta chain) originates from a study of graft-versus-host responses after intestinal transplantation. Measured with immunoSEQ multiplex PCR; TCRdb has only the in-frame clones, and not every one. The sample has tens of thousands of clones, approximately 89% seen once. This clone has a single count. What it recognizes is unknown. Looked up from germline, CDR1 is SGHRS and CDR2 is YFSETQ. This CDR3 comprises 14 residues. The J segment lost 4 bases and the V segment lost 2 bases, leaving 5 bases of the junction unmatched. Study findings and constraints: Detection of GvH clones occurred in recipient marrow, and some had their first appearance in ileum or blood.

The rearrangement uses TRBV5-1 and TRBJ1-1; TRBD1 matches 7 bases. The sequenced sample was PBMCs, obtained about 120 days after intestinal transplantation. This TCR was sampled from a human patient who received an intestinal transplant, so some T cells may come from the graft donor. The CDR3 nucleotides are TGCGCCAGCAGCTTAGACAGGGTGGCCACTGAAGCTTTCTTT. Protein sequence: CASSLDRVATEAFF.